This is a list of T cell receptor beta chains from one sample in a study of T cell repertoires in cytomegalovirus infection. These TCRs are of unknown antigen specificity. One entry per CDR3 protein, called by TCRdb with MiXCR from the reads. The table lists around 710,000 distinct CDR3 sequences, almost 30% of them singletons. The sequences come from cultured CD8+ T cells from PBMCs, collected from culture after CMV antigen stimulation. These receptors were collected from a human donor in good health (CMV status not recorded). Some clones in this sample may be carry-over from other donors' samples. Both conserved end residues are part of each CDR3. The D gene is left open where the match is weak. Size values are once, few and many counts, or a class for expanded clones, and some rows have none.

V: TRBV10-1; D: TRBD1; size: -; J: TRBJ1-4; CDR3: CASRVWDSRNEKLFF; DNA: TGCGCCAGCAGGGTTTGGGACAGCCGTAATGAAAAACTGTTTTTT
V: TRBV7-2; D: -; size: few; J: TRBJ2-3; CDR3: CASSFYGWGTDTQYF; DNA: TGTGCCAGCAGCTTTTACGGGTGGGGCACAGATACGCAGTATTTT
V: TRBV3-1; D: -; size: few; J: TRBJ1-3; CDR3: CASSPRGAFSGNTIYF; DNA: TGTGCCAGCAGCCCCCGAGGAGCGTTCTCTGGAAACACCATATATTTT
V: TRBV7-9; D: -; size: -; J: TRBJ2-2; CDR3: CASSSWNYTGELFF; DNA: TGTGCCAGCAGCTCGTGGAACTACACCGGGGAGCTGTTTTTT
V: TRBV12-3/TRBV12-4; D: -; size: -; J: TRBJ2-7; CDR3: CASSLGQGMEQYF; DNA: TGTGCCAGCAGTTTAGGGCAGGGTATGGAGCAGTACTTC
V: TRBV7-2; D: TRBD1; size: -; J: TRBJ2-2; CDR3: CASSFGWAKTGAWNTGELFF; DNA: TGTGCCAGCAGCTTCGGATGGGCAAAAACAGGGGCGTGGAACACCGGGGAGCTGTTTTTT
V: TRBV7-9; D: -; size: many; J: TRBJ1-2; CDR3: CASSWTDLVSRYTF; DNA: TGTGCCAGCAGCTGGACGGATTTGGTGTCACGCTACACCTTC
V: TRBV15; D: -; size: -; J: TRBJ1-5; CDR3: CATSRDRRAGQPQHF; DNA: TGTGCCACCAGCAGAGATCGGAGGGCGGGCCAGCCCCAGCATTTT
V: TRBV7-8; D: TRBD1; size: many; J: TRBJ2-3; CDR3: CASSLDNRGRITDTQYF; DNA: TGTGCCAGCAGCTTAGATAACAGGGGACGAATCACAGATACGCAGTATTTT
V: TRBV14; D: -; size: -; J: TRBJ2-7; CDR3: CASSQGGFVYEQYF; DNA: TGTGCCAGCAGCCAAGGTGGTTTTGTCTACGAGCAGTACTTC
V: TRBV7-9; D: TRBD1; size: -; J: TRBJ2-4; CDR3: CASSLPEGGQGTKNIQYF; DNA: TGTGCCAGCAGCTTACCTGAGGGGGGACAGGGGACCAAAAACATTCAGTACTTC
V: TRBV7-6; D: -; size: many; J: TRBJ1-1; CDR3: CASSSGRGGGTEAFF; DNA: TGTGCCAGCAGCTCAGGCAGGGGAGGGGGCACTGAAGCTTTCTTT
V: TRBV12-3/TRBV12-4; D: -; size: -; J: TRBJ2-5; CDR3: CASTRGEETQYF; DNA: TGTGCCAGCACCCGAGGAGAAGAGACCCAGTACTTC
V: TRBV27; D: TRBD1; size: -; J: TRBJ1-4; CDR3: CASSLSGGGAEKLFF; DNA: TGTGCCAGCAGTCTCTCAGGGGGCGGAGCTGAAAAACTGTTTTTT
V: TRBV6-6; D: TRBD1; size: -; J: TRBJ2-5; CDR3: CASSYAGRGRGEETQYF; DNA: TGTGCCAGCAGTTACGCTGGCAGGGGGCGCGGAGAAGAGACCCAGTACTTC
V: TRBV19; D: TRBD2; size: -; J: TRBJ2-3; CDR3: CASSAGLVHTDTQYF; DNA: TGTGCCAGTAGTGCCGGACTAGTCCACACAGATACGCAGTATTTT
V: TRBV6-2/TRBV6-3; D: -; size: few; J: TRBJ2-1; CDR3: CASNIAVSSYNEQFF; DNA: TGTGCCAGCAATATAGCGGTGAGCTCCTACAATGAGCAGTTCTTC
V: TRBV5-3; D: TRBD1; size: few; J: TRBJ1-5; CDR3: CASSSTGGTGNQPQHF; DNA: TGTGCCAGCAGCTCTACAGGGGGCACGGGCAATCAGCCCCAGCATTTT
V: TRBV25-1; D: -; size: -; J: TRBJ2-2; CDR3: CASSEWGGAGELFF; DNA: TGTGCCAGCAGTGAATGGGGTGGGGCCGGGGAGCTGTTTTTT
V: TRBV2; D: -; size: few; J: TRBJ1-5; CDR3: CASSEAGLNQPQHF; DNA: TGTGCCAGCAGTGAAGCGGGTCTCAATCAGCCCCAGCATTTT
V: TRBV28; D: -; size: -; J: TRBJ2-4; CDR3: CASSFIKGRENIQYF; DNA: TGTGCCAGCAGTTTCATTAAAGGCAGGGAAAACATTCAGTACTTC
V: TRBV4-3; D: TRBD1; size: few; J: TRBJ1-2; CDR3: CASSQKAGTVYGYTF; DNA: TGCGCCAGCAGCCAAAAAGCCGGGACAGTCTATGGCTACACCTTC
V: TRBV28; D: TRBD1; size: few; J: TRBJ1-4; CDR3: CASSLEGPGQGEKLFF; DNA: TGTGCCAGCAGTTTAGAGGGTCCGGGACAGGGAGAAAAACTGTTTTTT
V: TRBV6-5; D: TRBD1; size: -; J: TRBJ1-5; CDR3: CASSYDRGGQPQHF; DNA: TGTGCCAGCAGTTACGACAGGGGCGGGCAGCCCCAGCATTTT
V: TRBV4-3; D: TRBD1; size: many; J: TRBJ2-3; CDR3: CASSLSDRGTDTQYF; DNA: TGCGCCAGCAGCCTATCGGACAGGGGTACAGATACGCAGTATTTT
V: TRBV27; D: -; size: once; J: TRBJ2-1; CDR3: CASSLFRGAYNEQFF; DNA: TGTGCCAGCAGTTTATTCAGGGGGGCCTACAATGAGCAGTTCTTC
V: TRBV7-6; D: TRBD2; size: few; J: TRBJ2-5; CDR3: CASSQRASGQETQYF; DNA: TGTGCTAGCAGCCAGAGGGCTAGCGGTCAAGAGACCCAGTACTTC
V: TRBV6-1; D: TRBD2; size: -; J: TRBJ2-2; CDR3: CASSEDLSGGPTGELFF; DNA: TGTGCCAGCAGTGAAGACCTTAGCGGGGGACCCACCGGGGAGCTGTTTTTT
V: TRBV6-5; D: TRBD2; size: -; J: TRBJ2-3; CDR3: CASSYSLAGGLNTQYF; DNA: TGTGCCAGCAGTTACTCCCTAGCGGGGGGCCTTAATACGCAGTATTTT
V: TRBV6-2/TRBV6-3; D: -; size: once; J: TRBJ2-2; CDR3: CASSERSRGNTGELFF; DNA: TGTGCCAGCAGTGAAAGGTCGAGGGGGAACACCGGGGAGCTGTTTTTT
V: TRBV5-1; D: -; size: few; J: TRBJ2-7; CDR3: CASSLEGGESSYEQYF; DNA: TGCGCCAGCAGCTTGGAAGGGGGGGAAAGCTCCTACGAGCAGTACTTC
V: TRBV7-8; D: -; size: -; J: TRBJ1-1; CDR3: CASSLADRWGSEAFF; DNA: TGTGCCAGCAGCTTAGCTGACAGGTGGGGTAGTGAAGCTTTCTTT
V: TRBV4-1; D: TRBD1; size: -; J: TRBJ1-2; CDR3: CASSQSGTGAYGYTF; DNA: TGCGCCAGCAGCCAATCTGGGACAGGGGCCTATGGCTACACCTTC
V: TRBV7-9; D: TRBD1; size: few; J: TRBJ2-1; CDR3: CATRGQDNEQFF; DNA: TGTGCCACCAGAGGACAGGACAATGAGCAGTTCTTC
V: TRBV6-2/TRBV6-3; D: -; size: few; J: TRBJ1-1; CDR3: CASSYLWAWVYTEAFF; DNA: TGTGCCAGCAGTTACCTCTGGGCGTGGGTGTACACTGAAGCTTTCTTT
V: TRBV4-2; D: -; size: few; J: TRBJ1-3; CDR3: CASSQDLSPGTIYF; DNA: TGTGCCAGCAGCCAAGATTTATCTCCCGGCACCATATATTTT
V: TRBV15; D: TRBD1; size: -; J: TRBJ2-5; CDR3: CATSPKGRGQETQYF; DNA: TGTGCCACCAGCCCAAAGGGCAGGGGGCAAGAGACCCAGTACTTC
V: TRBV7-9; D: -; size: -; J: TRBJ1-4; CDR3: CASSLDWGANEKLFF; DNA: TGTGCCAGCAGCTTAGACTGGGGTGCTAATGAAAAACTGTTTTTT
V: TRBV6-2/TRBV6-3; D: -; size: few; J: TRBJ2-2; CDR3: CASSWARVEELFF; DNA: TGTGCCAGCAGCTGGGCGAGGGTAGAGGAGCTGTTTTTT
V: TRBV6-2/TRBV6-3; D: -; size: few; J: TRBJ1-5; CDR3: CASSYEHNQPQHF; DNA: TGTGCCAGCAGTTACGAGCACAATCAGCCCCAGCATTTT
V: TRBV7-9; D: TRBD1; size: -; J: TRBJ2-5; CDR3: CASSHRDSSNRWTQYF; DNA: TGTGCCAGCAGCCACCGGGACAGCTCTAACCGGTGGACCCAGTACTTC
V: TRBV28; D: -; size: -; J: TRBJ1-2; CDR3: CASSGGPQSYGYTF; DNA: TGTGCCAGCAGTGGGGGACCCCAATCTTATGGCTACACCTTC
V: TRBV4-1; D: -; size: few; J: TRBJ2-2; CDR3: CASSQGLPGELFF; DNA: TGCGCCAGCAGCCAAGGGCTCCCCGGGGAGCTGTTTTTT
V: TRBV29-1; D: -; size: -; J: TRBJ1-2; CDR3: CSVEGMEAFGYTF; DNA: TGCAGCGTTGAAGGAATGGAAGCGTTTGGCTACACCTTC
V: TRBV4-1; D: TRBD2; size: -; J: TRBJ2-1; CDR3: CASSQAPSGEYNEQFF; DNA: TGCGCCAGCAGCCAAGCCCCTAGCGGGGAGTACAATGAGCAGTTCTTC
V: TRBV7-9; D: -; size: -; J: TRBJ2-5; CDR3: CASSLVFRGAQETQYF; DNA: TGTGCCAGCAGCTTAGTATTCCGGGGGGCCCAAGAGACCCAGTACTTC
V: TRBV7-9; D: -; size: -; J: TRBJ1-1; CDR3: CASNMGVPEAFF; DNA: TGTGCCAGCAATATGGGGGTCCCTGAAGCTTTCTTT
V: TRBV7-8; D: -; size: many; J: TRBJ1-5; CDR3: CASSLEGGYSNQPQHF; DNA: TGTGCCAGCAGCTTAGAAGGGGGTTATAGCAATCAGCCCCAGCATTTT
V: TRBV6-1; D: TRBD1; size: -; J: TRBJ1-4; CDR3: CASSDPTGGLSEKLFF; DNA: TGTGCCAGCAGTGACCCAACAGGGGGGTTAAGTGAAAAACTGTTTTTT
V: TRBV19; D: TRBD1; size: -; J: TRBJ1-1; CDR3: CASSIQGTASPEAFF; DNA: TGTGCCAGTAGTATTCAGGGGACAGCCTCACCTGAAGCTTTCTTT
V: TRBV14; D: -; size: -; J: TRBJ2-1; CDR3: CASSHIGRAGEQFF; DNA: TGTGCCAGCAGCCATATTGGAAGGGCCGGTGAGCAGTTCTTC
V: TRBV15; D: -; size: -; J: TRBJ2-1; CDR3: CATSDWGGNEQFF; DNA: TGTGCCACCAGCGACTGGGGCGGGAATGAGCAGTTCTTC
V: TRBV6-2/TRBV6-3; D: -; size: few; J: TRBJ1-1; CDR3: CASRETDMNTEAFF; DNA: TGTGCCAGCAGAGAGACAGACATGAACACTGAAGCTTTCTTT